This T cell receptor (beta chain) was retrieved from a study of blood T cell repertoires in COVID-19. Whole-study context: Researchers got acute and convalescent COVID-19 samples from the United States, Italy and Spain. In each case, the material was cDNA or gDNA derived from T cells, B-cell-depleted T cells, or PBMCs.

Authors' methods: Reference gene primer amplification gave estimated nucleated cell counts. Method: immunoSEQ multiplex PCR; TCRdb's copy keeps in-frame clones and lacks some. The V and J calls and clone size come from that table; D and trimming were worked out from the DNA. The data show about 280,000 clones, around 88% seen once. V lost 0 bases to trimming and J lost 3 bases, with 10 bases between them. Germline assignment: CDR1 SGHRS and CDR2 YFSETQ. The CDR3 contains 15 residues. The sample comprised peripheral blood. The clonotype originates from a man aged 35 to 55 with acute or convalescent COVID-19. The chain has TRBV5-1 and TRBJ1-5; D may be TRBD1 (5 bases). The CDR3 protein is CASSLGGLPNQPQHF. As DNA, the CDR3 is TGCGCCAGCAGCTTGGGGGGACTACCCAATCAGCCCCAGCATTTT.